This T cell receptor (beta chain) was sequenced in a study of breast tumors, draining lymph nodes, adjacent tissues. Study results and limitations: Tumor TCR diversity was below lymph nodes but above nontumor tissue.

This CDR3 has 14 amino acids. Germline assignment: CDR1 LGHNA and CDR2 YNFKEQ. V was pared by 0 bases and J by 5 bases, with 10 bases between. Axillary draining lymph nodes of breast cancer patients supplied the node samples. This clonotype was recorded many times. Its matching antigen is unknown. Each CDR3 protein gets one entry after TCRdb re-called the multiplex PCR reads with MiXCR. The profile covers about 230,000 distinct CDR3 sequences, with about 34% appearing a single time and more than 1.3% taken by the ten largest. The V call is TRBV4-2, the J call TRBJ1-2, with D unclear. Specimen: axillary lymph node tissue. The clonotype was recovered from a female donor with breast cancer. Some clones in this sample may be carry-over from other donors' samples. The CDR3 DNA sequence: TGTGCCAGCAGCCAAGATGGCCAAATTTATGGCTACACCTTC. Its translation is CASSQDGQIYGYTF.